This T cell receptor (beta chain) was identified in a study of OX40 agonist ivuxolimab in advanced cancers. Regarding the research as a whole: Ivuxolimab, which targeted the costimulatory receptor OX40 (CD134), was an agonistic, fully human IgG2 monoclonal antibody. Intravenous ivuxolimab was administered to patients every 2 weeks at six dose levels: 0.01, 0.1, 0.3, 1.5, 3 and 10 mg/kg. Among the roughly 52 dose-escalation patients, about 19 had hepatocellular carcinoma, roughly 15 melanoma, 9 renal cell carcinoma and 9 head and neck cancer. In the dose-escalation cohort, more than 80% of patients were male, and the mean age was roughly 56 years with a range of roughly 20 to 85. Patients were allowed to have had prior anti-PD-1, anti-PD-L1 or anti-CTLA-4 therapy, and roughly 40% of the dose-escalation patients had been treated with checkpoint inhibitors. Partial responses occurred in three dose-escalation patients, of whom one had hepatocellular carcinoma and two had cutaneous melanoma. The point of sequencing TCRbeta in the periphery was to test whether ivuxolimab changed TCR sequence diversity and drove clonal T-cell expansion. The paper describes the monotherapy dose-escalation part (N = 52 patients) of the phase I trial of ivuxolimab. What the research found in general, with its limitations: In the 0.1-3.0 mg/kg groups, partial responders were among the patients with the lowest normalized peripheral clonal expansion, particularly in CD8+ T cells. On average, CD8+ T cells showed more expanded clones than CD4+ T cells after ivuxolimab. At doses of 0.1 to 3.0 mg/kg, clonal expansion of both CD4+ and CD8+ T cells in blood was seen between baseline and week 6. Antigen specificity was not determined for the clonally expanded peripheral T cells. Low levels of normalized T-cell clonal expansion were also seen in some nonresponding patients.

For sequencing of the TCRbeta CDR3 region, genomic DNA was extracted from the sorted cells. The immunoSEQ Assay was used for sequencing of TCRbeta CDR3 regions. TCRdb took this table from immuneACCESS and kept in-frame rearrangements with V and J called. Such tables lack part of the clones; where checked against another copy, unresolved V genes explain under half of the gap, and the rest is unexplained. This sample has tens of thousands of clones in its table, and roughly 92% of those were observed once. Under 25% of the sample lies in the top ten. From the germline V gene, CDR1 is MDHEN and CDR2 is SYDVKM. The CDR3 measures 14 amino acids from cysteine to phenylalanine. Only CDR3 DNA remains: 42 bases, in frame from the first base. Trimmed from V: 2 bases; trimmed from J: 6 bases; junction bases lacking a gene match: 4. This clone was picked up one time. Its antigen is not yet known. Base qualities are not recorded, but no much larger clone differs from it by a single base.

Patients with a history of autoimmune disease or receiving systemic immunosuppression were excluded from the trial. In every dose cohort, peripheral blood was drawn for TCR sequencing at baseline, cycle 4 day 1, and cycle 7 day 1. Samples came from an open-label, multicenter, first-in-human phase I dose-escalation trial of ivuxolimab. Adults with locally advanced or metastatic melanoma, renal cell, hepatocellular, or head and neck squamous cell carcinoma were enrolled in the trial. Before TCR sequencing, CD4+ and CD8+ T cells were separately sorted from peripheral blood. In this chain, TRBV28 is recombined with TRBJ2-5; 9 bases in the junction line up with TRBD1. This sample comprised CD4+ or CD8+ T cells sorted from blood, obtained in a trial of the OX40 agonist ivuxolimab. The sequence derives from an adult with an advanced solid tumor such as melanoma, head and neck, liver or kidney cancer. The nucleotide sequence reads as follows: TGTGCCAGCAGTTTAAGGACAGGGGAGAAGACCCAGTACTTC. Translation gives CASSLRTGEKTQYF.